This T cell receptor beta chain was sequenced for a study of T cell repertoires in cytomegalovirus infection. The wider study: Indications of both CMV infection and matching HLA type were provided by public TCR beta signatures.

Germline V lookup: CDR1 MNHEY, CDR2 SMNVEV (reference sequence). CDR3 length equals 15 residues. Trimming took 7 bases from V and 1 from J; bases not matched to a gene: 8. Study outcomes and limitations: Ex vivo, HLA-C-restricted CMV-specific TCR beta clonotypes prevailed over the rest of the response. Individuals carrying CMV plus the relevant HLA were identified by cumulative frequency of public TCR beta families.

TCRdb re-analysed the reads in MiXCR, keeping a single row per CDR3 protein. The sample consists of hundreds of thousands of distinct CDR3 sequences, about 24% of them appearing once. Regarding this clonotype: Its antigen is currently unknown.

The sequence derives from a human donor in good health (CMV status not recorded). Some clones in this sample may be carry-over from other donors' samples. This chain links TRBV27 with TRBJ2-7; 9 bases match TRBD1. Sequencing was performed on CD8+ T cells from PBMCs. The DNA for the CDR3 is TGTGCCAGCAAACTGGGACAGGGCCCTTCCTACGAGCAGTACTTC. Amino acids: CASKLGQGPSYEQYF.